This TCR beta chain was found in a study of low-dose radiotherapy and immunotherapy resistance in tumors. This clonotype has at least ten counts. The CDR3 runs 16 residues. CDR1 is SEHNR and CDR2 is FQNEAQ in the germline V gene (reference sequence). V lost 5 bases and J lost 5; bases outside the gene matches: 6. Regarding time point: before trial treatment. Inclusion covered patients whose advanced solid tumors lacked tumor-infiltrating lymphocytes. TRAV- and TRBV-specific primers, spanning alpha and beta chains, primed first-strand cDNA. TCRs were amplified for 20 to 25 PCR cycles with a constant-region primer and V-primer adapter. TCRdb itself ran the reads through MiXCR, one entry per CDR3 protein. The sample records approximately 90,000 distinct CDR3 sequences, 9.4% being singletons.

Specimen: PBMCs, collected before treatment. This TCR came from a male donor with prostate cancer. The V call is TRBV7-9, the J call TRBJ2-1; TRBD2 aligns across 13 bases. The CDR3, as DNA: TGTGCCAGCAGCGCACTTGGACTAGCGGGAGACAATGAGCAGTTCTTC. Encoded protein: CASSALGLAGDNEQFF.